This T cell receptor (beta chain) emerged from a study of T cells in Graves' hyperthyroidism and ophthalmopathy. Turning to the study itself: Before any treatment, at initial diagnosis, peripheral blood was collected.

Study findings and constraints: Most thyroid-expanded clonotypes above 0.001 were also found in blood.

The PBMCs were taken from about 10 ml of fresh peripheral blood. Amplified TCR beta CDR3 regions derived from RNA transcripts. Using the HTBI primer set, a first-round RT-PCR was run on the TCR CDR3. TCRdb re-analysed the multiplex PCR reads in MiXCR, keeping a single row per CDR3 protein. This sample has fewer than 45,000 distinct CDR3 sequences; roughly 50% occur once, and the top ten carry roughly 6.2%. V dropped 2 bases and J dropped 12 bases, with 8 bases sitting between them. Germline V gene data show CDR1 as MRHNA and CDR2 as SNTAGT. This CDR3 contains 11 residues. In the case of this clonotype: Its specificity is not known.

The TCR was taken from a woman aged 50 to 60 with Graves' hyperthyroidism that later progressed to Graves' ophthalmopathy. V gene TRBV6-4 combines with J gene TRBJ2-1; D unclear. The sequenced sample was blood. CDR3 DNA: TGTGCCAGCAGTGACCTCCCGGGGCAGTTCTTC. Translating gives CASSDLPGQFF.